This T cell receptor beta chain derives from a study of blood T cell repertoires in COVID-19. Study-level information: From T cells, B-cell-depleted T cells, or PBMCs came the material, which was cDNA or gDNA.

TCRdb's copy holds only in-frame clones and misses some; the assay was immunoSEQ multiplex PCR. Of about 150,000 clones in the sample, around nine tenths were seen once. The CDR3 runs 16 residues. V lost 3 bases to trimming and J lost 2 bases; unmatched junction nucleotides: 7. CDR1 ENHRY and CDR2 SYGVKD come from the germline V gene. The chain employs TRBV10-3 and TRBJ2-7; TRBD1 aligns across 10 bases. The TCR comes from a man in his 60s with active or convalescent COVID-19. The sequencing sample was made of peripheral blood. The CDR3 DNA follows: TGTGCCATCAGTGATTCTCTTGGGACAGGGGCCTACGAGCAGTACTTC. It specifies CAISDSLGTGAYEQYF.